The 16 T cell receptor beta chains given below trace back to one sample, sequenced in a study of T cells in Graves' hyperthyroidism and ophthalmopathy. It was RNA transcripts that yielded the amplified TCR beta CDR3 regions. A first-round RT-PCR of the TCR CDR3 used the HTBI primer set. TCRdb re-called the multiplex PCR reads with MiXCR, one entry per CDR3 protein. Among some 440,000 distinct CDR3 sequences listed, 15% to 18% were seen once. The sequencing sample was made of blood. The receptor source for this set is a woman in her late teens or twenties with Graves' hyperthyroidism.

V is TRBV14 and J is TRBJ2-7, with D tentatively TRBD1 (5 bases). V shed 1 base and J shed 2 bases, with 12 bases lying between them. The CDR3 extends over 15 amino acids. Germline V CDR1 and CDR2: SGHDN, FVKESK. This CDR3 is CASSQGMTETYEQYF. CDR3 nucleotides: TGTGCCAGCAGCCAAGGGATGACAGAGACCTACGAGCAGTACTTC.

This clonotype was found many times. The chain couples TRBV28 to TRBJ1-1; D is perhaps TRBD1 (6 bases). The germline V gene has CDR1 MDHEN and CDR2 SYDVKM. The CDR3 extends over 16 amino acids. Trimming shortened V by 3 bases and J by 4 bases, and 18 bases separated the two germline ends. The CDR3 protein is CASSFRQGRRGTEAFF. Here the CDR3 DNA reads TGTGCCAGCAGTTTTCGGCAGGGGAGAAGGGGCACTGAAGCTTTCTTT. The full variable domain, completed using reference TRBV28 and TRBJ1-1, is DVKVTQSSRYLVKRTGEKVFLECVQDMDHENMFWYRQDPGLGLRLIYFSYDVKMKEKGDIPEGYSVSREKKERFSLILESASTNQTSMYLCASSFRQGRRGTEAFFGQGTRLTVV.

The V and J genes are TRBV7-9 and TRBJ2-7; TRBD1 matches at 9 bases. The junction had 11 bases not matched to a gene; V was cut back by 5 bases and J by 3 bases. The length of the CDR3 is 16 residues. The V gene's germline CDR1 is SEHNR and CDR2 FQNEAQ (reference sequence). This CDR3 reads CASSPYRGLSIYEQYF. The CDR3 DNA reads TGTGCCAGCAGCCCATACAGGGGGCTATCGATCTACGAGCAGTACTTC.

This clonotype was detected a few times. The V call is TRBV6-1, the J call TRBJ2-3, with unresolved D. The germline V and J ends were trimmed by 2 bases and 2 bases, with 5 bases remaining between them. CDR1 and CDR2 from the germline V gene are MNHNS and SASEGT. The CDR3 runs to 13 residues. The CDR3 nucleotides read TGTGCCAGCAGTGAATACCCCACAGATACGCAGTATTTT. Translation: CASSEYPTDTQYF.

The table lists this clonotype with many counts. The chain recombines TRBV4-2 with TRBJ2-7, with D hard to call. This CDR3 comprises 15 residues. The ends were cut back, 1 base at V and 2 bases at J, with 12 bases in the middle. Germline V gene sequence: CDR1 LGHNA, CDR2 YNFKEQ. This chain's CDR3 is CASSQVLSGTYEQYF. In DNA form, the CDR3 reads TGTGCCAGCAGCCAAGTTCTCTCAGGAACCTACGAGCAGTACTTC.

The genes are TRBV24-1 and TRBJ2-4; D might be TRBD2 (5 bases). Germline assignment: CDR1 KGHDR and CDR2 SFDVKD. CDR3 size: 14 residues. V gave up 6 bases and J gave up 7 bases, with 15 bases separating them. The CDR3 here is CATSTRALGNIQYF. The CDR3 DNA reads as TGTGCCACCAGTACGCGGGCCCTAGGGAACATTCAGTACTTC.

This clonotype was counted many times. V usage is TRBV18 and J usage is TRBJ2-7, with D perhaps matching TRBD1 (6 bases). Germline V gives CDR1 KGHSH, CDR2 LQKENI. CDR3 length: 13 residues. V lost 6 bases and J lost 3, with 12 bases in between. In DNA form, the CDR3 reads TGTGCCAGCTCGCCCCGAGGGGGCTACGAGCAGTACTTC. Its protein product is CASSPRGGYEQYF.

V usage is TRBV19 and J usage is TRBJ1-1; D ambiguous. CDR1 LNHDA and CDR2 SQIVND come from the germline V gene (reference sequence). The CDR3 extends over 18 amino acids. The V and J ends lost 5 bases and 0 bases respectively, with 22 bases between them. The DNA of the CDR3 is TGTGCCAGTAGTGTCCCCCTTACCCGGAGGGTCATGAACACTGAAGCTTTCTTT. Translated, it gives CASSVPLTRRVMNTEAFF.

CDR3 loop: CASSIIPGDTEAFF. The CDR3, as DNA: TGTGCCAGTAGTATAATACCCGGGGACACTGAAGCTTTCTTT. The chain joins TRBV19 to TRBJ1-1; D gene uncertain. Looked up from germline, CDR1 is LNHDA and CDR2 is SQIVND (reference sequence). Trimming shortened V by 2 bases and J by 3 bases, and 10 bases separated the two germline ends. CDR3 length: 14 amino acids.

The chain links TRBV6-1 to TRBJ1-3, with D possibly being TRBD1 (6 bases). This CDR3 comprises 16 residues. Germline V CDR1 and CDR2: MNHNS, SASEGT. The V end was cut by 5 bases, the J end by 0 bases, with 14 bases between. The CDR3 DNA follows: TGTGCCAGCAGTCCCGGCCGGGACAACTCTGGAAACACCATATATTTT. Encoded protein: CASSPGRDNSGNTIYF.

This clonotype was counted many times. The chain combines TRBV12-3 or TRBV12-4 with TRBJ2-5, with D hard to call. Trimming stripped 7 bases from V and 7 bases from J, with 28 bases between. The CDR3 is 17 residues long. Here the CDR3 reads CASTLSGTELGLGTQYF. The CDR3 nucleotides are TGTGCCAGCACCCTTTCTGGAACAGAGCTCGGCCTCGGGACCCAGTACTTC.

This clonotype was found once. Just one base apart from a much larger clone, this may be a read error. The chain has TRBV4-1 and TRBJ2-5; 10 bases map to TRBD2. CDR3 length: 17 amino acids. Germline assignment: CDR1 MGHRA and CDR2 YSYEKL. With 4 bases clipped from V and 4 bases from J, the junction kept 12 bases outside the gene matches. The CDR3 bases are TGCGCCAGCAGCCCCGGGGGTAGCGGGGGGAACGGAGAGACCCAGTACTTC. Amino acids: CASSPGGSGGNGETQYF.

In its sample, this clonotype was seen many times. The rearrangement joins TRBV11-2 to TRBJ2-1; possibly TRBD1 for D (6 bases). CDR3 length: 16 amino acids. The germline V and J ends were trimmed by 4 bases and 3 bases, with 16 bases remaining between them. Germline-derived CDR1 and CDR2 are SGHAT and FQNNGV. Here the CDR3 DNA reads TGTGCCAGCAGCTCCCGGGACACTCCCTTCTACAATGAGCAGTTCTTC. Encoded protein: CASSSRDTPFYNEQFF.

The CDR3 loop is CASSVVGEAGLAGQETQYF. CDR3 coding DNA: TGTGCCAGCAGCGTAGTTGGTGAGGCCGGACTAGCGGGCCAAGAGACCCAGTACTTC. The chain has TRBV9 and TRBJ2-5; 11 bases fit TRBD2. The CDR3 runs 19 residues. Germline V CDR1 and CDR2: SGDLS, YYNGEE. V shed 0 bases, J shed 1 base, and the junction held 11 bases outside the gene matches.

This clonotype appeared many times. This rearrangement joins TRBV2 to TRBJ1-1, with D uncertain. Trimming shortened V by 6 bases and J by 1 base, and 9 bases separated the two germline ends. Germline V gene lookup returns CDR1 SNHLY and CDR2 FYNNEI. The length of the CDR3 is 13 residues. CDR3 nucleotide sequence: TGTGCCAGCAGGTACTCAAAGAACACTGAAGCTTTCTTT. This gives the protein CASRYSKNTEAFF.

This sequence joins TRBV5-1 and TRBJ2-4; 10 bases map to TRBD1. The CDR3 is made up of 16 amino acids. Germline V gene lookup returns CDR1 SGHRS and CDR2 YFSETQ. Trimming cost V 4 bases and J 4 bases; bases outside gene matches: 8. CDR3 amino acids: CASSQPRTGGKNIQYF. Here the CDR3 DNA reads TGCGCCAGCAGCCAACCGAGGACAGGGGGGAAAAACATTCAGTACTTC.